Below are 5 T cell receptor beta chains sequenced from a single sample in a study of T cells in localized non-small cell lung cancer. Sequencing used immunoSEQ multiplex PCR; TCRdb keeps in-frame clones, though not all of them. Found here are tens of thousands of clones, 93% of them singletons; the top ten hold roughly 7.7%. The sample here was peripheral blood, taken before any cancer treatment. The receptor set was obtained from a female donor over 55 with stage I lung adenocarcinoma.

The chain has TRBV18 and TRBJ2-7; D gene ambiguous. The germline V gene encodes CDR1 KGHSH and CDR2 LQKENI. Trimming pared 3 bases from V and 2 bases from J, leaving 5 bases between. The CDR3 runs 12 residues. CDR3 sequence (DNA): TGTGCCAGCTCACCCGACACCTACGAGCAGTACGTC. Translated, it gives CASSPDTYEQYV.

This clone showed up just a few times. The genes are TRBV2 and TRBJ1-5; D possibly corresponds to TRBD1 (6 bases). Germline CDR1 reads SNHLY; CDR2 reads FYNNEI. The V and J ends lost 6 bases and 1 base respectively, with 10 bases between them. The CDR3 runs 14 residues. CDR3 DNA sequence: TGTGCCAGCAGCCGGGACATGAGCAATCAGCCCCAGCATTTT. Translation gives CASSRDMSNQPQHF.

The chain has TRBV6-1 and TRBJ2-3; TRBD2 is a possible D gene (5 bases). V was pared by 3 bases and J by 1 base, with 17 bases between. In germline, CDR1 is MNHNS, CDR2 SASEGT. This CDR3 region has 17 residues. This CDR3 is CASSDPSRGGGTDTQYF. CDR3 coding DNA: TGTGCCAGCAGTGATCCTTCTCGGGGTGGAGGCACAGATACGCAGTATTTT.

This chain joins TRBV5-8 and TRBJ2-3; D unresolved. The V end was cut by 0 bases, the J end by 3 bases, with 8 bases between. This CDR3 is 14 amino acids long. The germline V gene has CDR1 SGHTS and CDR2 YDEGEE. Here the CDR3 DNA reads TGTGCCAGCAGCTTGGGAGTAAGGACAGATACGCAGTATTTT. It codes for CASSLGVRTDTQYF.

This clone has only one observation. The J gene is TRBJ2-3, the V gene TRBV4-2, with a weak D call TRBD2 (6 bases). Germline CDR1 is LGHNA and CDR2 is YNFKEQ. V was shortened by 4 bases and J by 0 bases, with 8 bases between the two germline ends. The CDR3 is made up of 14 amino acids. This CDR3 is CASSRGTSTDTQYF. The CDR3 nucleotides are TGTGCCAGCAGCCGCGGGACTAGCACAGATACGCAGTATTTT.